This T cell receptor (beta chain) was identified in a study of T cells in Graves' hyperthyroidism and ophthalmopathy. About the study: Peripheral blood was collected at initial diagnosis, before any treatment.

In patients aged 18 to 65, hyperthyroidism was newly diagnosed, with duration under 2 months. Diagnoses rested on clinical symptoms, serum thyroxine and TRAb, thyroid ultrasound and orbital computed tomography. PBMCs stemmed from 8.5 to 10 ml fresh peripheral blood. This clonotype occurred many times. Trimming stripped 0 bases from V and 4 bases from J, with 12 bases between. Germline CDR1 GTSNPN, CDR2 SVGIG (reference sequence). The CDR3 runs 14 residues. RNA transcripts gave rise to amplified TCR beta CDR3 regions. TCR CDR3 regions were first amplified by RT-PCR with HTBI primers. TCRdb reprocessed the multiplex PCR reads via MiXCR and lists one record per CDR3 protein. Here the sample spans roughly 660,000 distinct CDR3 sequences, 15% to 20% being singletons.

Sequenced: blood. This sequence joins TRBV30 and TRBJ1-1, with a tentative D call TRBD1 (5 bases). The TCR originated in a man aged 50 to 59 with Graves' hyperthyroidism. The chain's CDR3 is CAWSVGQGGTEAFF. In DNA, the CDR3 is TGTGCCTGGAGTGTTGGGCAGGGTGGCACTGAAGCTTTCTTT.